This TCR beta chain was retrieved from a study of blood T cell repertoires in COVID-19. Study-level background: Donors in the United States, Italy and Spain gave samples during acute or convalescent COVID-19. The cDNA or gDNA used as material had been derived from T cells, B-cell-depleted T cells, or PBMCs.

Trimming took off 2 bases at V and 0 bases at J, with 17 bases between the two ends. This CDR3 spans 18 amino acids. Germline CDR1 reads MNHEY; CDR2 reads SVGEGT. In the authors' methods: Nucleated cell number was recorded as an estimate derived from reference gene primer amplification. Measured with immunoSEQ multiplex PCR; TCRdb has only the in-frame clones, and not every one. For V, J and clone size, that table is used; D and trimming come from the DNA. The table lists over 75,000 clones, 75% to 90% of them singletons, with approximately 1.6% in the top ten. This receptor was identified in a human donor with active COVID-19. The donor label of this sample is uncertain. The source material was peripheral blood. The chain uses TRBV6-2 or TRBV6-3 and TRBJ1-5, with TRBD1 as a possible D gene (6 bases). CDR3 coding DNA: TGTGCCAGCAGTTACAAACAGGGCGCAACCTATAGCAATCAGCCCCAGCATTTT. It yields the protein CASSYKQGATYSNQPQHF.